This T cell receptor (beta chain) was observed in a study of blood T cell repertoires in COVID-19. Background on the study: The samples span acute and convalescent COVID-19 from the United States, Italy and Spain.

Original handling: Estimation of nucleated cell counts was performed using reference gene primer amplification. Libraries were prepared by immunoSEQ multiplex PCR; TCRdb keeps only in-frame clonotypes and omits some of them. The DNA was the basis for D and trimming; V, J and clone size are from that table. This table has some 320,000 clones, about 90% appearing once. V gave up 3 bases and J gave up 8 bases; unmatched junction bases: 12. Germline V lookup: CDR1 MNHNY, CDR2 SVGAGI (reference sequence). CDR3 length: 15 amino acids. Only a few counts were recorded for this clone. The gene calls are TRBV6-6 and TRBJ1-2; 7 bases agree with TRBD1. Sequencing was carried out using peripheral blood. The receptor was isolated from a woman in her twenties or thirties with COVID-19, enrolled during active disease. The CDR3 loop is CASSYRDRALGGYTF. Here the CDR3 DNA reads TGTGCCAGCAGTTATCGTGACAGGGCTTTGGGGGGCTACACCTTC.